This TCR beta chain was sequenced in a study of control samples from healthy donors and cancer patients (dated by TCRdb to the early 2020s). Turning to this clone: Its antigen target is currently unknown. Within one base of it there is no much larger clone, and no base qualities were kept.

The CDR1 and CDR2 encoded by the germline V gene are SGHTA and FQGTGA. Spanning cysteine to phenylalanine, the CDR3 consists of 18 amino acids. The only DNA kept is the CDR3, 54 bases in frame from the first base. V ends up 5 bases short and J 3 bases short, with an unmatched junction base count of 12. The library was built by means of the immunoSEQ multiplex PCR assay. The source is immuneACCESS, and TCRdb retained only in-frame sequences with V and J called. Part of the clones is not carried over; for the studies checked, unresolved V genes explain less than half of this, and the remainder is unexplained. This sample has about 160,000 clones in its table, and approximately 94% of those were observed once. The ten biggest clones cover around 9.3% of the sample.

The source material was blood. The V gene is TRBV7-3 and the J gene is TRBJ2-2, with TRBD1 matching 10 junction bases. This sequence was found in a woman aged 40 to 49 in good health. The CDR3 is CASSPRTGGDWDTGELFF. Read as DNA, the sequence is TGTGCCAGCAGCCCAAGGACAGGGGGTGATTGGGACACCGGGGAGCTGTTTTTT.